Following are 20 T cell receptor beta chains from one sample sequenced in a study of blood T cell repertoires in COVID-19. The repertoire was sequenced with immunoSEQ multiplex PCR; TCRdb's copy has only in-frame clones and lacks some. The sample carries roughly 200,000 clones, roughly 78% recorded once. Material for sequencing was peripheral blood. The origin of the receptors is a man between 70 and 80 years old with active or convalescent COVID-19.

This clone has just one count. This sequence joins TRBV18 and TRBJ1-2; 7 nucleotides line up with TRBD1. CDR3 length equals 15 residues. CDR1 KGHSH and CDR2 LQKENI come from the germline V gene. V lost 5 bases to trimming and J lost 6 bases; unmatched junction nucleotides: 12. The CDR3: CASSAAAEGADGYTF. In nucleotides, the CDR3 is TGTGCCAGCTCAGCCGCCGCGGAGGGGGCGGATGGCTACACCTTC.

J is TRBJ1-1 and V is TRBV30, with a weak D call TRBD1 (5 bases). Deletions cut 3 bases from V and 3 bases from J, with 8 bases between. CDR1 and CDR2 from the germline V gene are GTSNPN and SVGIG (reference sequence). The CDR3 has 12 residues. The DNA of the CDR3 is TGTGCCTGGAGCCGGGGGGACACTGAAGCTTTCTTT. This encodes CAWSRGDTEAFF.

This chain joins TRBV21-1 and TRBJ2-1; the D segment call TRBD1 is taken from the table without a DNA check. TRBV21-1 is marked as a pseudogene. This CDR3 contains 21 residues. The CDR3 loop is CASSKGGTRTGDGFGYNEQFF. In nucleotides, the CDR3 is TGTGCCAGCAGCAAAGGGGGTACAAGGACAGGGGATGGATTCGGGTACAATGAGCAGTTCTTC.

The CDR3 loop is CASSYESGDAYEQYF. CDR3 nucleotide sequence: TGTGCCAGCAGTTATGAGTCAGGGGATGCCTACGAGCAGTACTTC. J is TRBJ2-7 and V is TRBV6-2 or TRBV6-3, with TRBD1 as a possible D gene (6 bases). CDR3 length: 15 residues. The germline CDR1 and CDR2 sequences are MNHEY and SVGEGT. Between the trimmed V and J ends, which lost 3 bases and 2 bases, there was a span of 14 bases.

CDR3 bases: TGTGCCAGCAGCCTGCGACAGGCAAGCTCCTACGAGCAGTACTTC. Residues: CASSLRQASSYEQYF. The chain couples TRBV7-9 to TRBJ2-7; D perhaps matches TRBD1 (6 bases). Germline CDR1 reads SEHNR; CDR2 reads FQNEAQ (reference sequence). V gave up 5 bases and J gave up 0 bases, with 14 bases separating them. CDR3 size: 15 residues. The full variable domain, completed using reference TRBV7-9 and TRBJ2-7, is DTGVSQNPRHKITKRGQNVTFRCDPISEHNRLYWYRQTLGQGPEFLTYFQNEAQLEKSRLLSDRFSAERPKGSFSTLEIQRTEQGDSAMYLCASSLRQASSYEQYFGPGTRLTVT.

The chain couples TRBV10-2 to TRBJ2-1; TRBD1 is a possible D gene (6 bases). The CDR3 has 18 residues. V was shortened by 0 bases and J by 2 bases, with 17 bases between the two germline ends. Germline CDR1 and CDR2: WSHSY and SAAADI. CDR3 coding DNA: TGCGCCAGCAGTGAGTCCCTTAGGTTGGGGGCACCCTACAATGAGCAGTTCTTC. It codes for CASSESLRLGAPYNEQFF.

The gene calls are TRBV27 and TRBJ1-1; D uncertain. Germline V gene lookup returns CDR1 MNHEY and CDR2 SMNVEV (reference sequence). Between the trimmed V and J ends, which lost 6 bases and 7 bases, there was a span of 15 bases. CDR3 size: 13 residues. This chain's CDR3 is CASSLGPGYEAFF. The CDR3 DNA reads TGTGCCAGCAGCCTCGGACCGGGGTATGAAGCTTTCTTT.

V is TRBV5-8 and J is TRBJ1-1; D perhaps matches TRBD1 (5 bases). The length of the CDR3 is 13 residues. The germline gives CDR1 SGHTS, CDR2 YDEGEE. The ends were cut back, 1 base at V and 4 bases at J, with 8 bases in the middle. Here the CDR3 DNA reads TGTGCCAGCAGCTTGTGGGGGGGCACTGAAGCTTTCTTT. This gives the protein CASSLWGGTEAFF.

The V and J genes are TRBV18 and TRBJ2-3; the D is unclear. Germline V lookup: CDR1 KGHSH, CDR2 LQKENI. This CDR3 spans 11 amino acids. V lost 6 bases and J 2 bases, leaving 3 bases between the germline ends. The CDR3 nucleotides read TGTGCCAGCTCCGTCACAGATACGCAGTATTTT. This encodes CASSVTDTQYF.

This clone was picked up many times. The chain links TRBV30 to TRBJ2-7, with a tentative D call TRBD1 (6 bases). Deletions cut 5 bases from V and 3 bases from J, with 11 bases between. The length of the CDR3 is 12 residues. Germline V gene sequence: CDR1 GTSNPN, CDR2 SVGIG (reference sequence). CDR3 sequence (DNA): TGTGCCTGGGCGACAGGCGGCTACGAGCAGTACTTC. It yields the protein CAWATGGYEQYF.

V is TRBV5-1 and J is TRBJ2-3; TRBD1 matches 10 bases. This CDR3 spans 13 amino acids. The V segment lost 4 bases and the J segment 6 bases; nucleotides outside the gene matches: 2. Germline V gene sequence: CDR1 SGHRS, CDR2 YFSETQ. The CDR3 region is CASSPDRGDTQYF. The DNA for the CDR3 is TGCGCCAGCAGCCCGGACAGGGGGGATACGCAGTATTTT.

Note on this clone: The sample contains more than one DNA sequence encoding this CDR3. The chain uses TRBV20-1 and TRBJ1-2; D call uncertain. V was clipped by 6 bases and J by 0 bases, with 5 bases between them. The length of the CDR3 is 11 residues. Germline V gene data show CDR1 as DFQATT and CDR2 as SNEGSKA (reference sequence). The chain's CDR3 is CSATANYGYTF. DNA for the CDR3: TGCAGTGCCACAGCTAACTATGGCTACACCTTC.

This clone is a singleton in its sample. The rearrangement links TRBV28 to TRBJ1-1; D is ambiguous. The CDR3 totals 13 residues. CDR1 MDHEN and CDR2 SYDVKM come from the germline V gene. Trimming stripped 7 bases from V and 0 bases from J, with 9 bases between. The CDR3 DNA reads TGTGCCAGCAAGAGTGTGGTGAACACTGAAGCTTTCTTT. It translates to CASKSVVNTEAFF.

In the case of this clone: The sample contains more than one DNA sequence encoding this CDR3. The genes are TRBV19 and TRBJ1-2, with a weak D call TRBD1 (5 bases). Looked up from germline, CDR1 is LNHDA and CDR2 is SQIVND (reference sequence). There are 12 residues in the CDR3. Trimming took off 5 bases at V and 3 bases at J, with 7 bases between the two ends. The CDR3: CASSETDYGYTF. The DNA for the CDR3 is TGTGCCAGTAGTGAGACAGACTATGGCTACACCTTC.

The chain combines TRBV3-1 (or the pseudogene TRBV3-2) with TRBJ1-6; no definite D call. From germline, CDR1 is LGHDT and CDR2 YNNKEL (reference sequence). The CDR3 runs 13 residues. Trimming took 3 bases from V and 8 from J, leaving 8 bases between them. The CDR3, as DNA: TGTGCCAGCAGCCACCCGGGTGATTCACCCCTCCACTTT. Its protein product is CASSHPGDSPLHF.

There are a few counts of this clone. The same CDR3 is also encoded by other DNA sequences in this sample. The chain links TRBV7-2 to TRBJ2-3; D perhaps matches TRBD2 (6 bases). V was clipped by 5 bases and J by 1 base, with 19 bases between them. Germline assignment: CDR1 SGHTA and CDR2 FQGNSA. The CDR3 runs 17 residues. The CDR3: CASSLPAGGARTDTQYF. For the CDR3, the DNA is TGTGCCAGCAGCCTACCAGCTGGCGGGGCTCGCACAGATACGCAGTATTTT. The variable domain in full, completed from reference TRBV7-2 and TRBJ2-3, reads GAGVSQSPSNKVTEKGKDVELRCDPISGHTALYWYRQSLGQGLEFLIYFQGNSAPDKSGLPSDRFSAERTGGSVSTLTIQRTQQEDSAVYLCASSLPAGGARTDTQYFGPGTRLTVL.

The J gene is TRBJ2-6, the V gene TRBV3-1 (or the pseudogene TRBV3-2), with D unresolved. There are 15 residues in the CDR3. V lost 4 bases and J 0 bases, leaving 7 bases between the germline ends. Germline CDR1 LGHDT, CDR2 YNNKEL (reference sequence). The CDR3 sequence is CASSRRASGANVLTF. DNA for the CDR3: TGTGCCAGCAGCCGGAGAGCCTCTGGGGCCAACGTCCTGACTTTC.

The chain joins TRBV5-8 to TRBJ1-1; TRBD1 matches 7 bases. V was pared by 6 bases and J by 0 bases, with 8 bases of the junction left unmatched. CDR1 and CDR2 (germline): SGHTS, YDEGEE. This CDR3 has 15 amino acids. CDR3 loop: CASNRGERLNTEAFF. DNA for the CDR3: TGTGCCAGCAACAGGGGAGAGCGGCTGAACACTGAAGCTTTCTTT.

This sequence joins TRBV18 and TRBJ1-6; the match to TRBD1 covers 9 bases. The CDR3 loop spans 14 amino acids. The V gene end was trimmed by 1 base and the J gene end by 10 bases; junction bases not matched to a gene: 2. Germline V gene lookup returns CDR1 KGHSH and CDR2 LQKENI. CDR3 nucleotides: TGTGCCAGCTCACCACGGACAGGGGACTCACCCCTCCACTTT. Translation gives CASSPRTGDSPLHF.

The chain employs TRBV5-1 and TRBJ2-3; 7 nucleotides agree with TRBD1. Unmatched junction bases numbered 12, after V lost 3 bases and J lost 2 bases. Germline V CDR1 and CDR2: SGHRS, YFSETQ. There are 17 residues in the CDR3. Written as DNA, the CDR3 is TGCGCCAGCAGCTCCCCCCCGGGACAGAGTTCCACAGATACGCAGTATTTT. It yields the protein CASSSPPGQSSTDTQYF. Full variable domain (missing parts from reference TRBV5-1 and TRBJ2-3): KAGVTQTPRYLIKTRGQQVTLSCSPISGHRSVSWYQQTPGQGLQFLFEYFSETQRNKGNFPGRFSGRQFSNSRSEMNVSTLELGDSALYLCASSSPPGQSSTDTQYFGPGTRLTVL.